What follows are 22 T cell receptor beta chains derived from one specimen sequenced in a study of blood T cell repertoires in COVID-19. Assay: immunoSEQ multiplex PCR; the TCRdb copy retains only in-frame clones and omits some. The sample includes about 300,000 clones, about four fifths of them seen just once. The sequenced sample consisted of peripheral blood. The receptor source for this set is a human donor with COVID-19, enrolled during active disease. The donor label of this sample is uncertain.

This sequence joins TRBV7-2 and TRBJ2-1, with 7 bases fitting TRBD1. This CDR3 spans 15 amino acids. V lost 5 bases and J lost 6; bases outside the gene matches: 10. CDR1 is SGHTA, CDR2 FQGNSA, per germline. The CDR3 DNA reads TGTGCCAGCAGCACGTGGACAGGTTCGGCCAATGAGCAGTTCTTC. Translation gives CASSTWTGSANEQFF.

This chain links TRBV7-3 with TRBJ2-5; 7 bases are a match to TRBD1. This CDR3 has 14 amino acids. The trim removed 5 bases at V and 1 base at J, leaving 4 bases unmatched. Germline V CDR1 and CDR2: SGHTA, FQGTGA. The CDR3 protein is CASSVQGSQETQYF. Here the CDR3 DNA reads TGTGCCAGCAGCGTACAGGGGTCCCAAGAGACCCAGTACTTC.

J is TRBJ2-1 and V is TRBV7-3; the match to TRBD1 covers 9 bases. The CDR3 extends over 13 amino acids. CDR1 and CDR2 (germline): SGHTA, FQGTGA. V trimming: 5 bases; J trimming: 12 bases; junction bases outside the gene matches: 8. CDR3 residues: CASSPGQGFRQFF. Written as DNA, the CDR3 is TGTGCCAGCAGCCCGGGACAGGGATTTAGGCAGTTCTTC.

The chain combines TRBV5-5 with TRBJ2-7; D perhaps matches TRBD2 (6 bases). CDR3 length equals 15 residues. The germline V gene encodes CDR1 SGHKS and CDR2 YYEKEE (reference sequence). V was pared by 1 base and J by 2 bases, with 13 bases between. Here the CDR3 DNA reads TGTGCCAGCAGCTTGCACGTGGGAGGCACCTACGAGCAGTACTTC. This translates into CASSLHVGGTYEQYF.

The CDR3 is CASSQGGADQETQYF. CDR3 DNA: TGTGCCAGCAGCCAAGGGGGAGCGGACCAAGAGACCCAGTACTTC. This rearrangement joins TRBV3-1 (or the pseudogene TRBV3-2) to TRBJ2-5; D is perhaps TRBD2 (5 bases). In germline, CDR1 is LGHDT, CDR2 YNNKEL (reference sequence). V lost 1 base to trimming and J lost 0 bases, with 9 bases between them. The length of the CDR3 is 15 residues.

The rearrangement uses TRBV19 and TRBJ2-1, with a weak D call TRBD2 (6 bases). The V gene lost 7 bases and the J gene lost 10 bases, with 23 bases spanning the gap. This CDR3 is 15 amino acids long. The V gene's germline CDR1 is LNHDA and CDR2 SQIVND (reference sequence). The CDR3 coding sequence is TGTGCCAGTAAGAGTGACGCTAGCGCCGATGGGGAGCAGTTCTTC. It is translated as CASKSDASADGEQFF.

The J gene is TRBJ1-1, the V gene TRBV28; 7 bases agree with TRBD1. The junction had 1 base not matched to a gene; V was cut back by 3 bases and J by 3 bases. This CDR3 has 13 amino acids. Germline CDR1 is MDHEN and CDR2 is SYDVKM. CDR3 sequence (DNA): TGTGCCAGCAGTTTTCAGGGGGACACTGAAGCTTTCTTT. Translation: CASSFQGDTEAFF.

This CDR3 reads CASSPSTGVVGYTF. For the CDR3, the DNA is TGTGCCAGCAGCCCGTCGACAGGGGTTGTGGGCTACACCTTC. The rearrangement joins TRBV7-2 to TRBJ1-2; 8 bases fit TRBD1. The CDR3 runs to 14 residues. V lost 5 bases to trimming and J lost 8 bases; unmatched junction nucleotides: 10. The germline V gene has CDR1 SGHTA and CDR2 FQGNSA. The variable domain in full, completed from reference TRBV7-2 and TRBJ1-2, reads GAGVSQSPSNKVTEKGKDVELRCDPISGHTALYWYRQSLGQGLEFLIYFQGNSAPDKSGLPSDRFSAERTGGSVSTLTIQRTQQEDSAVYLCASSPSTGVVGYTFGSGTRLTVV.

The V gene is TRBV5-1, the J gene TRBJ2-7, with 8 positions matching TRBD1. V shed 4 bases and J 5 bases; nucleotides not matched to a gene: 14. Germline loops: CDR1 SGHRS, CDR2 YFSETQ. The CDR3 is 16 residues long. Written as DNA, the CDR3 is TGCGCCAGCAGCATCGCCATCGGACAGGGTGATGACGAGCAGTACTTC. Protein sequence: CASSIAIGQGDDEQYF.

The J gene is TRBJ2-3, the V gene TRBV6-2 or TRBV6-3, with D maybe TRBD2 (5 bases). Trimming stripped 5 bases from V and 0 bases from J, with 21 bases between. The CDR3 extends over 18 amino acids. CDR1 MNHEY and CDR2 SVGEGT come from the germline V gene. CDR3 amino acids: CASSTRSREPESTDTQYF. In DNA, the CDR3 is TGTGCCAGCAGTACTCGATCCCGGGAACCCGAGAGCACAGATACGCAGTATTTT.

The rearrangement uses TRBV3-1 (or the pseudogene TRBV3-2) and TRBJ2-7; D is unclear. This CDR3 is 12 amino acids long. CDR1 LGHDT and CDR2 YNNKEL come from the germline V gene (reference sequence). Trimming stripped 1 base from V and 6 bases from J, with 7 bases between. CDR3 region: CASSQVGAEQYF. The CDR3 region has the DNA TGTGCCAGCAGCCAAGTCGGAGCCGAGCAGTACTTC.

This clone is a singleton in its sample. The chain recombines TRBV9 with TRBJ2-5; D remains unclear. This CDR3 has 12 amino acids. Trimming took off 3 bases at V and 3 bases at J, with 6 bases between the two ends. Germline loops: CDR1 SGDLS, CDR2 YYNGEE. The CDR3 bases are TGTGCCAGCAGCGAGCTAGAAGAGACCCAGTACTTC. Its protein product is CASSELEETQYF.

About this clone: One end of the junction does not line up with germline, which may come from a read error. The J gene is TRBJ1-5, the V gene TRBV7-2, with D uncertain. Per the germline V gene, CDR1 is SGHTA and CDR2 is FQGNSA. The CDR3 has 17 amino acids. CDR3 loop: CASSQLGPIEVPQPRHF. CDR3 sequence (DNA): TGTGCCAGCAGCCAACTAGGACCTATAGAAGTCCCGCAGCCCCGGCATTTT.

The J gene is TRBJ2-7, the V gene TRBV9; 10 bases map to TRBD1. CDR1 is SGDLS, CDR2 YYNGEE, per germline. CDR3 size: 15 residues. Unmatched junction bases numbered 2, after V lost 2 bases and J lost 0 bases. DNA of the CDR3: TGTGCCAGCAGCGTCGGACAGGGGGACTCCTACGAGCAGTACTTC. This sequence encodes CASSVGQGDSYEQYF.

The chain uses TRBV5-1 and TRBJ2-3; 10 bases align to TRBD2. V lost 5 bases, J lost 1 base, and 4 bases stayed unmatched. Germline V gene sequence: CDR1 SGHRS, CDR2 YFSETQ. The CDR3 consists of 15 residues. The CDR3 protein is CASRLGTSGTDTQYF. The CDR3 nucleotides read TGCGCCAGCAGGTTAGGGACTAGCGGCACAGATACGCAGTATTTT.

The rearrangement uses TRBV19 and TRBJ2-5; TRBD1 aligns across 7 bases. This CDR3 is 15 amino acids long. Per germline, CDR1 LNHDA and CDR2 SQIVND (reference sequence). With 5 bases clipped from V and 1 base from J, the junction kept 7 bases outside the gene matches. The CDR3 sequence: CASSASTGSQETQYF. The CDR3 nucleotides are TGTGCCAGTAGTGCATCGACAGGGTCCCAAGAGACCCAGTACTTC.

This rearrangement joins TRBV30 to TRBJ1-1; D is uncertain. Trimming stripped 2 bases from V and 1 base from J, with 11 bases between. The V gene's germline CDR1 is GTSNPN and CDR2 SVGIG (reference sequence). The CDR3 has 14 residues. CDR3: CAWSRNVANTEAFF. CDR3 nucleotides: TGTGCCTGGAGTCGAAACGTGGCGAACACTGAAGCTTTCTTT.

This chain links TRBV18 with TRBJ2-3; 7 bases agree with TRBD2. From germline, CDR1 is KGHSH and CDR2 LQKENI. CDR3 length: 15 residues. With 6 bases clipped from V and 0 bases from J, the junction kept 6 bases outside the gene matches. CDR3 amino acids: CASSRMGGSTDTQYF. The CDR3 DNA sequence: TGTGCCAGCTCTCGAATGGGGGGGAGCACAGATACGCAGTATTTT.

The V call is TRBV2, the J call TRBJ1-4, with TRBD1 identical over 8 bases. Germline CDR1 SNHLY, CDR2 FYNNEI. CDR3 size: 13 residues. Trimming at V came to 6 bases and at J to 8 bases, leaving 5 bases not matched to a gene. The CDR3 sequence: CASSRGRWEKLFF. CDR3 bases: TGTGCCAGCAGCAGGGGGCGGTGGGAAAAACTGTTTTTT.

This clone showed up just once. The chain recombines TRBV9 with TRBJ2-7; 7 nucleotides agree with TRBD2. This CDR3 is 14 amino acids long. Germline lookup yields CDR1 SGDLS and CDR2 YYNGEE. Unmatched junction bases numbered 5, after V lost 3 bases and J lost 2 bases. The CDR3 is CASSARDYTYEQYF. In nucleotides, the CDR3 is TGTGCCAGCAGCGCCCGGGACTATACCTACGAGCAGTACTTC.

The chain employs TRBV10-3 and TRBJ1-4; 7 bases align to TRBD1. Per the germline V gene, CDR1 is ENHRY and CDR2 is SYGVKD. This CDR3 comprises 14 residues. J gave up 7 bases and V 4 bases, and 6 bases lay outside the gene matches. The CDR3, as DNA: TGTGCCATCAGTGCCTCAGGGGGAGGTGAAAAACTGTTTTTT. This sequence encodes CAISASGGGEKLFF.

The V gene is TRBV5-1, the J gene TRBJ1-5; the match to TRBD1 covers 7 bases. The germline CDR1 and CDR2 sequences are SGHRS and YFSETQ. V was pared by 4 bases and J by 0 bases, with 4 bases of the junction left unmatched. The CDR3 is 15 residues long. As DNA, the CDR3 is TGCGCCAGCAGCACAACAGGGGATAGCAATCAGCCCCAGCATTTT. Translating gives CASSTTGDSNQPQHF.